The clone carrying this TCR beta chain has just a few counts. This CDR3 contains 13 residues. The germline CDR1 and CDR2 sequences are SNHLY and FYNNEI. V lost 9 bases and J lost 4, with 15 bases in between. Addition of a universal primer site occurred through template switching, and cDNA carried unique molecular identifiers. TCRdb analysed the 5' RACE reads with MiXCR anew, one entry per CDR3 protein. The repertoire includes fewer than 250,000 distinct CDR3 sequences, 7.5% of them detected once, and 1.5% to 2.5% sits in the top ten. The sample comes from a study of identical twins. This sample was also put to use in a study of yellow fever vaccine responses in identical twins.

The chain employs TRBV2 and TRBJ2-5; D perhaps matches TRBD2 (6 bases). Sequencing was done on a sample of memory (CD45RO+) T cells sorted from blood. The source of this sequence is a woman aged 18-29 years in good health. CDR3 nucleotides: TGTGCCAGAGCGACTAGGATCGGAGAGACCCAGTACTTC. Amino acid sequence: CARATRIGETQYF.